This record looks at one T cell receptor beta chain sequence and its context. Its target is not known. There are 13 residues in the CDR3. Germline CDR1 and CDR2: SNHLY and FYNNEI. V lost 4 bases and J lost 5, with 11 bases in between. Profiling relied on immunoSEQ multiplex PCR, and the TCRdb table lists in-frame clones only, not all of them. Of approximately 40,000 clones in the sample, about 80% were seen once. The sample comes from a study of OX40 agonist ivuxolimab in advanced cancers. Study observations and caveats: Undetermined was the antigen specificity of the expanded peripheral T cells.

The TCR originated in an adult with an advanced solid tumor such as melanoma, head and neck, liver or kidney cancer. The sample was CD4+ or CD8+ T cells sorted from blood, taken in a trial of the OX40 agonist ivuxolimab. The chain combines TRBV2 with TRBJ1-2, with D possibly TRBD1 on 6 matching bases. CDR3 sequence reads: CASSAGQNYGYTF. The CDR3 DNA follows: TGTGCCAGCAGTGCCGGACAGAATTATGGCTACACCTTC.